This T cell receptor (beta chain) was sequenced for a study of identifying expanded T cells in peripheral blood. Collection occurred without any documented infections or immune events in donors. This table comes from immunoSEQ multiplex PCR, and its TCRdb copy is limited to in-frame clones, with some not included. The data contain 100,000 to 150,000 clones, 84% of them seen just once; the ten biggest clones take up less than 4%. Regarding this clone: Its antigen is undetermined.

Germline V gives CDR1 SNHLY, CDR2 FYNNEI. Trimming stripped 8 bases from V and 5 bases from J, with 15 bases between. The CDR3 totals 13 residues. Overall study findings and caveats: Clone count variance between approximately two-week samples rose with total template count. Over approximately two and four weeks, about 17 and 20 clones changed, versus around 1.2 between replicates.

The TCR comes from a person aged 18-70 years in good health. The gene calls are TRBV2 and TRBJ1-2, with D unresolved. Sequenced sample: blood. Written as DNA, the CDR3 is TGTGCCAGCCAGCAACAGTGGGTATATGGCTACACCTTC. It codes for CASQQQWVYGYTF.